This record looks at one TCR beta chain sequence and its context. Antigen specificity is unknown. This entry comes from a study of cytomegalovirus exposure and HLA in healthy donors. General study points: Of the V segments, some could not be distinguished, including TRBV6-2 and TRBV6-3, and were excluded.

Unrecorded immune exposures were likely, despite nominal health at sampling. CDR3 length: 16 amino acids. The germline V and J ends were trimmed by 1 base and 3 bases, with 13 bases remaining between them. Germline values: CDR1 SGHVS, CDR2 FQNEAQ. PCR primers comprised 60 Vbeta and 13 Jbeta primers. Sequencing used immunoSEQ multiplex PCR; TCRdb keeps in-frame clones, though not all of them. The sample holds roughly 120,000 clones; around 76% are singletons and the top ten take 30%. This sequence joins TRBV7-8 and TRBJ2-1; a weak D match, TRBD1 (6 bases). What was sequenced was PBMCs. The origin of this receptor is a man between 60 and 75 years old in good health and CMV-seropositive. CDR3 nucleotides: TGTGCCAGCAGCTTAGTAGGGGGTGGGGACTACAATGAGCAGTTCTTC. Translating it yields CASSLVGGGDYNEQFF.